This T cell receptor (beta chain) came from a study of T cells in Graves' hyperthyroidism and ophthalmopathy (dated by TCRdb to about 2019). Study-level background: Peripheral blood samples were taken at the time of initial diagnosis, prior to any treatment. To identify distinguishing TCR V-J signatures, a discovery cohort of about 100 patients was used, comprising some 43 with Graves' ophthalmopathy and around 57 with stable Graves' hyperthyroidism. Prospective prediction of ophthalmopathy was tested in an independent validation cohort consisting of roughly 20 hyperthyroidism patients and approximately 16 patients who later progressed to ophthalmopathy. The approximately 100 discovery patients were randomly divided into training and test sets at a 7:3 ratio. The study also compared thyroid tissue and blood T-cell repertoires from about 6 Graves' hyperthyroidism patients. After blood sampling, hyperthyroidism patients were treated with methimazole at a starting dose of 30 mg daily, and ophthalmopathy patients were treated with high-dose intravenous methylprednisolone. The paper describes TCR Vbeta CDR3 sequencing of 135 peripheral blood samples, made up of 43 ophthalmopathy patients, around 78 hyperthyroidism patients and 17 progressor patients.

This clonotype was counted ten times or more. Its antigen is currently not known. Base-call qualities are not available, and no considerably larger clone is one nucleotide away. V is pared back by 7 bases and J by 4 bases, with 15 bases lying between the germline termini. The germline V gene sets CDR1 to SGDLS and CDR2 to YYNGEE. Counted from cysteine to phenylalanine, this CDR3 has 14 amino acids. Just the 42-base CDR3 DNA is kept, in frame starting at base 1. TCR beta CDR3 regions were amplified from RNA transcripts. The first round of RT-PCR for the TCR CDR3 was performed with the HTBI primer set and the Qiagen OneStep RT-PCR kit. Libraries were constructed in a second round of multiplex PCR, after which size selection and purification were carried out. The libraries were sequenced on an Illumina HiSeq2000 using paired-end 100 bp reads. The study's own analysis went as follows. SOAPnuke was used to process the raw data, throwing out any read that contained adapters or uncalled bases, had a mean Phred below 15, or lacked an exact constant-primer or identifier match. COPE v1.2.5 was used to merge high-quality paired reads, and clonotypes were defined as unique nucleotide sequences. MiTCR v1.1 was used to align the clonotypes against IMGT TRBV, TRBD and TRBJ reference segments. The analysis included only V-J combinations with a frequency above 0.0001, which together covered around 99% of the repertoires. The TCS score was defined as F50 (clonal expansion) divided by E x V (chaos), with BLOSUM62-based TCRdist calculated between CDR3 peptides within each V-J. Welch's t-statistics and random forest reduced fewer than 550 V-J features to 10 to 15, which were used in a naive Bayes classifier (R e1071). TCRdb reprocessed the public reads (quality trimming at Q25 with fastp, clone calling with MiXCR) and kept in-frame beta chains. For every CDR3 protein sequence, its rows merge into one entry that carries the most common genes and DNA. TCRdb's processing, not the study's, gives the V and J calls here. This sample comprises fewer than 450,000 distinct CDR3 sequences, about 17% of them detected only once. Around a third of the sample is in the top ten clones.

The hyperthyroidism patients were between 18 and 65 years old and newly diagnosed, with a disease duration of less than 2 months. The study excluded patients with uncontrolled infections, other autoimmune diseases, pregnancy or lactation. Diagnoses relied on clinical symptoms, serum thyroxine and TRAb, thyroid ultrasound and orbital computed tomography. Blood from progressor patients was collected at the time of first diagnosis with hyperthyroidism, before any ophthalmopathy symptoms had appeared. PBMCs were isolated from around 10 ml of fresh peripheral blood by Ficoll-Paque density gradient centrifugation. Progressor patients were initially diagnosed with Graves' hyperthyroidism and developed ophthalmopathy during follow-up. Trizol reagent was used to extract total RNA, and RNA quality was then checked on an Agilent 2100 Bioanalyzer. Study-wide findings and limitations: No statistical method was used to fix the sample size in advance, and group allocation was not hidden from the investigators. In validation, the model predicted progression to ophthalmopathy with around 71% sensitivity and around 72% specificity, a median of roughly seven months before onset. A 13 V-J signature model separated ophthalmopathy from stable hyperthyroidism, with about 90% sensitivity and about 81% specificity in cross-validation and 80%/75% in testing. Most expanded thyroid clonotypes (frequency above 0.001) were also detected in blood, a finding suggesting that blood repertoires may reflect thyroid immune responses.

The source material was blood. This receptor was obtained from a woman aged 25 to 39 with Graves' hyperthyroidism that later progressed to Graves' ophthalmopathy. This receptor chain uses TRBV9 and TRBJ2-1; the D assignment is uncertain and may be TRBD1 or TRBD2, with 5 bases supporting each. The CDR3 reads CASSGLGEYNEQFF. The nucleotide sequence reads TGTGCCAGCTCGGGCCTGGGGGAATACAATGAGCAGTTCTTC.